Presented here are 17 T cell receptor beta chains from one specimen sequenced in a study of blood T cell repertoires in COVID-19. Only in-frame clones appear in the TCRdb table, and some are missing; sequencing was by immunoSEQ multiplex PCR. Of around 350,000 clones listed, 85% to 90% are singletons. The sequenced sample consisted of peripheral blood. All receptors come from a human donor in a cohort sampled during active COVID-19.

The chain is built from TRBV30 and TRBJ1-1; possible D gene TRBD1, 6 bases. Germline V gene data show CDR1 as GTSNPN and CDR2 as SVGIG (reference sequence). The CDR3 extends over 14 amino acids. The V end lost 0 bases, the J end lost 5 bases, and 13 bases lay between the germline ends. The CDR3 loop is CAWSVSRGETEAFF. The CDR3, as DNA: TGTGCCTGGAGTGTCTCCAGGGGCGAGACTGAAGCTTTCTTT.

As regards this clone: Other DNA sequences within the sample encode an identical CDR3. The chain has TRBV5-1 and TRBJ1-1; TRBD1 matches at 9 bases. Germline V gene sequence: CDR1 SGHRS, CDR2 YFSETQ. With 2 bases clipped from V and 3 bases from J, the junction kept 2 bases outside the gene matches. The CDR3 totals 14 residues. CDR3 nucleotides: TGCGCCAGCAGCTTAGGGACAGGGCACACTGAAGCTTTCTTT. Its translation: CASSLGTGHTEAFF.

The V and J genes are TRBV12-3 or TRBV12-4 and TRBJ2-3, with a weak D call TRBD2 (6 bases). The CDR3 is made up of 13 amino acids. The V end was cut by 5 bases, the J end by 5 bases, with 11 bases between. CDR3: CASSPRLEDTQYF. CDR3 coding DNA: TGTGCCAGCAGTCCCAGACTAGAAGATACGCAGTATTTT.

There are a few counts of this clone. J is TRBJ1-5 and V is TRBV29-1; D gene ambiguous. The CDR3 consists of 13 residues. Germline-derived CDR1 and CDR2 are SQVTM and ANQGSEA. V shed 5 bases and J shed 0 bases, with 8 bases lying between them. CDR3 nucleotide sequence: TGCAGCGTTTCAATAGATAGCAATCAGCCCCAGCATTTT. Amino acids: CSVSIDSNQPQHF.

This clone came up many times. As DNA, the CDR3 is TGTGCCAGCAGCGCGACCGGACAGGCGAACACTGAAGCTTTCTTT. Translation gives CASSATGQANTEAFF. V is TRBV9 and J is TRBJ1-1, with 7 bases lining up with TRBD1. The germline V gene has CDR1 SGDLS and CDR2 YYNGEE. The junction had 6 bases not matched to a gene; V was cut back by 3 bases and J by 1 base. The CDR3 has 15 amino acids.

The chain carries TRBV30 and TRBJ1-1, with 7 bases identical to TRBD1. The CDR3 length is 13 residues. The germline CDR1 and CDR2 sequences are GTSNPN and SVGIG (reference sequence). J gave up 6 bases and V 2 bases, and 6 bases lay outside the gene matches. This chain's CDR3 is CAWSPTGWAEAFF. DNA for the CDR3: TGTGCCTGGAGTCCGACAGGGTGGGCTGAAGCTTTCTTT.

The chain carries TRBV3-1 (or the pseudogene TRBV3-2) and TRBJ2-6; D possibly corresponds to TRBD1 (5 bases). The CDR3 contains 17 residues. CDR1 LGHDT and CDR2 YNNKEL come from the germline V gene (reference sequence). Trimming pared 0 bases from V and 2 bases from J, leaving 11 bases between. CDR3 sequence (DNA): TGTGCCAGCAGCCAAGACGCAGGGTCCCCTGGGGCCAACGTCCTGACTTTC. It is translated as CASSQDAGSPGANVLTF.

This chain joins TRBV7-6 and TRBJ1-5, with 7 bases fitting TRBD1. CDR3 size: 15 residues. Germline V gives CDR1 SGHVS, CDR2 FNYEAQ. Trimming took 5 bases from V and 2 from J; bases not matched to a gene: 6. The CDR3 loop reads CASSLGTAGNQPQHF. The CDR3, as DNA: TGTGCCAGCAGCCTCGGGACAGCCGGCAATCAGCCCCAGCATTTT.

The J gene is TRBJ1-4, the V gene TRBV5-1; 10 nucleotides line up with TRBD1. With V trimmed by 4 bases and J by 0 bases, 9 bases remained unmatched. The CDR3 runs to 18 residues. CDR1 SGHRS and CDR2 YFSETQ come from the germline V gene. CDR3 sequence reads: CASSGTTGGASTNEKLFF. CDR3 in DNA: TGCGCCAGCAGCGGAACGACAGGGGGCGCGTCAACTAATGAAAAACTGTTTTTT.

V usage is TRBV6-5 and J usage is TRBJ1-1; D possibly corresponds to TRBD1 (6 bases). CDR3 length: 12 amino acids. Germline-derived CDR1 and CDR2 are MNHEY and SVGAGI. Trimming took off 5 bases at V and 6 bases at J, with 10 bases between the two ends. The CDR3 DNA sequence: TGTGCCAGCAGTCGGGACAAATCTGAAGCTTTCTTT. This gives the protein CASSRDKSEAFF.

The chain recombines TRBV5-1 with TRBJ2-7; 12 nucleotides align to TRBD2. CDR1 and CDR2 from the germline V gene are SGHRS and YFSETQ. V was pared by 6 bases and J by 1 base, with 11 bases of the junction left unmatched. The CDR3 totals 17 residues. CDR3: CASTDPSGGAESYEQYF. The CDR3 coding sequence is TGCGCCAGCACGGATCCTAGCGGGGGGGCCGAATCCTACGAGCAGTACTTC.

The chain recombines TRBV3-1 (or the pseudogene TRBV3-2) with TRBJ2-1, with 9 bases matching TRBD2. From germline, CDR1 is LGHDT and CDR2 YNNKEL (reference sequence). The CDR3 length is 17 residues. Trimming removed 3 bases from V and 8 bases from J; junction bases left unmatched: 14. The chain's CDR3 is CASSHVPGLAPMDEQFF. The CDR3, as DNA: TGTGCCAGCAGCCACGTACCGGGACTAGCCCCGATGGATGAGCAGTTCTTC.

The chain links TRBV6-5 to TRBJ2-7, with TRBD2 matching 12 bases. Losses at the gene ends were 6 bases for V and 5 bases for J; bases not matched to a gene: 8. CDR1 is MNHEY and CDR2 is SVGAGI in the germline V gene. This CDR3 is built from 15 residues. The CDR3 nucleotides are TGTGCCAGCAGCAATCGACTAGCGGGAGCTCACGAGCAGTACTTC. It yields the protein CASSNRLAGAHEQYF.

The chain employs TRBV5-1 and TRBJ2-1; 7 bases fit TRBD1. After removal of 4 bases from V and 13 bases from J, the junction contained 11 bases not matched to a gene. The CDR3 runs 13 residues. Per germline, CDR1 SGHRS and CDR2 YFSETQ. The DNA for the CDR3 is TGCGCCAGCAGCCCGCTGTTGGGGGACAGACAGTTCTTC. The encoded protein is CASSPLLGDRQFF. Filled out from reference TRBV5-1 and TRBJ2-1, the complete variable domain reads KAGVTQTPRYLIKTRGQQVTLSCSPISGHRSVSWYQQTPGQGLQFLFEYFSETQRNKGNFPGRFSGRQFSNSRSEMNVSTLELGDSALYLCASSPLLGDRQFFGPGTRLTVL.

J is TRBJ1-2 and V is TRBV5-8; D perhaps matches TRBD1 (6 bases). CDR1 SGHTS and CDR2 YDEGEE come from the germline V gene. V lost 4 bases and J 1 base, leaving 14 bases between the germline ends. This CDR3 has 15 amino acids. The CDR3 sequence: CASSPKDRYNYGYTF. In DNA form, the CDR3 reads TGTGCCAGCAGCCCGAAGGACAGATATAACTATGGCTACACCTTC.

The gene calls are TRBV12-3 or TRBV12-4 and TRBJ1-5, with D hard to call. The CDR3 sequence is 12 residues long. V was trimmed by 6 bases and J by 10 bases, leaving 13 bases between them. CDR3 sequence (DNA): TGTGCCAGCAGCCGCGACCGGGGTCCCCAGCATTTT. It encodes CASSRDRGPQHF.

The chain links TRBV7-9 to TRBJ1-4; TRBD1 matches 9 bases. This CDR3 is built from 14 residues. V shed 6 bases and J 7 bases; nucleotides not matched to a gene: 6. CDR1 and CDR2 (germline): SEHNR, FQNEAQ (reference sequence). The CDR3 sequence: CASRTQGAGEKLFF. CDR3 nucleotide sequence: TGTGCCAGCAGGACACAGGGGGCGGGTGAAAAACTGTTTTTT.